These 13 T cell receptor beta chains were sequenced from one sample in a study of blood T cell repertoires in COVID-19. The method was immunoSEQ multiplex PCR; TCRdb's version includes in-frame clones alone and lacks a portion of them. The repertoire consists of about 120,000 clones, with around 87% occurring once and the leading ten covering roughly a quarter. Sequencing used peripheral blood. The receptor set was obtained from a man aged 70 or older with active or convalescent COVID-19.

The chain has TRBV10-3 and TRBJ1-1; 8 bases are a match to TRBD1. Germline trimming cut 4 bases from V and 3 bases from J; bases unmatched to any gene: 10. Germline V gene data show CDR1 as ENHRY and CDR2 as SYGVKD. CDR3 length equals 16 residues. CDR3 protein: CAISAQGASRDTEAFF. In nucleotides, the CDR3 is TGTGCCATCAGTGCTCAGGGGGCGAGTCGAGACACTGAAGCTTTCTTT.

The chain is built from TRBV12-3 or TRBV12-4 and TRBJ1-5, with no clear D. Trimming took off 1 base at V and 10 bases at J, with 11 bases between the two ends. This CDR3 comprises 13 residues. The CDR3 DNA reads TGTGCCAGCAGTTTAGGGCAATCTCTCCCCCAGCATTTT. It codes for CASSLGQSLPQHF.

The chain employs TRBV6-5 and TRBJ1-1; D not certain. The V and J ends lost 7 bases and 5 bases respectively, with 8 bases between them. CDR1 is MNHEY, CDR2 SVGAGI, per germline. CDR3 length equals 11 residues. CDR3 sequence: CASTEETEAFF. DNA for the CDR3: TGTGCCAGCACAGAGGAAACTGAAGCTTTCTTT.

This chain uses TRBV6-6 with TRBJ1-2; TRBD1 might be the D (5 bases). The CDR3 is 12 amino acids. Germline assignment: CDR1 MNHNY and CDR2 SVGAGI (reference sequence). V lost 6 bases and J lost 4, with 9 bases in between. Here the CDR3 reads CASRGQGYGYTF. CDR3 DNA sequence: TGTGCCAGCAGGGGGCAGGGCTATGGCTACACCTTC.

The V gene is TRBV5-4, the J gene TRBJ1-1; TRBD1 might be the D (5 bases). From germline, CDR1 is SGHNT and CDR2 YYREEE (reference sequence). Trimming removed 4 bases at V and 0 bases at J, with 13 bases between. This CDR3 comprises 15 residues. The CDR3 loop reads CASSPGGSMNTEAFF. The CDR3 DNA follows: TGTGCCAGCAGCCCGGGGGGGAGCATGAACACTGAAGCTTTCTTT.

On this clone itself: This same CDR3 is encoded by further DNA sequences in the sample. The chain employs TRBV28 and TRBJ1-1, with TRBD1 as a possible D gene (6 bases). V lost 9 bases, J lost 0 bases, and 14 bases lay in between. This CDR3 has 14 residues. Germline-derived CDR1 and CDR2 are MDHEN and SYDVKM. DNA for the CDR3: TGTGCCAGTGGAAGGGGGGGACTGAACACTGAAGCTTTCTTT. Translation: CASGRGGLNTEAFF.

This clone was detected a few times. J is TRBJ1-6 and V is TRBV7-9, with D possibly TRBD1 on 6 matching bases. There are 15 residues in the CDR3. Germline assignment: CDR1 SEHNR and CDR2 FQNEAQ (reference sequence). Trimming cost V 6 bases and J 7 bases, with 16 bases left between them. CDR3 sequence reads: CASRPQGHGNSPLHF. The CDR3 bases are TGTGCCAGCAGGCCGCAGGGGCACGGGAATTCACCCCTCCACTTT.

V gene TRBV4-2 combines with J gene TRBJ2-1; 11 bases agree with TRBD2. The germline V gene encodes CDR1 LGHNA and CDR2 YNFKEQ. The CDR3 contains 19 residues. The junction had 12 bases not matched to a gene; V was cut back by 0 bases and J by 5 bases. DNA for the CDR3: TGTGCCAGCAGCCAAGAAGGGGGGGAGCTAGCGGGAGGCAACAATGAGCAGTTCTTC. It yields the protein CASSQEGGELAGGNNEQFF.

The chain combines TRBV24-1 with TRBJ2-1, with 11 bases that match TRBD2. The V and J ends lost 3 bases and 2 bases, in that order; junction bases with no gene match: 5. The V gene's germline CDR1 is KGHDR and CDR2 SFDVKD. The CDR3 is made up of 17 amino acids. CDR3 nucleotides: TGTGCCACCAGTGATCACCTAGCGGGAGGTACCTACAATGAGCAGTTCTTC. Protein product: CATSDHLAGGTYNEQFF.

The chain carries TRBV24-1 and TRBJ1-2; the match to TRBD1 covers 8 bases. CDR1 is KGHDR and CDR2 is SFDVKD in the germline V gene. The CDR3 length is 14 residues. V shed 3 bases, J shed 6 bases, and the junction held 5 bases outside the gene matches. In DNA, the CDR3 is TGTGCCACCAGTGATCCGCGGACAGGGAATGGCTACACCTTC. Its protein product is CATSDPRTGNGYTF.

The chain employs TRBV2 and TRBJ2-2; 7 bases fit TRBD1. Germline V gene sequence: CDR1 SNHLY, CDR2 FYNNEI. The CDR3 is made up of 13 amino acids. V was pared by 6 bases and J by 5 bases, with 3 bases of the junction left unmatched. Here the CDR3 DNA reads TGTGCCAGCAGAGCAGGGGGAACCGGGGAGCTGTTTTTT. Amino acid sequence: CASRAGGTGELFF.

CDR3 sequence reads: CASTSSGTGGFNEQFF. For the CDR3, the DNA is TGTGCCAGCACCTCAAGTGGGACAGGTGGATTCAATGAGCAGTTCTTC. The rearrangement joins TRBV6-6 to TRBJ2-1; 8 bases line up with TRBD1. The CDR3 consists of 16 residues. The germline gives CDR1 MNHNY, CDR2 SVGAGI (reference sequence). The V and J ends lost 7 bases and 6 bases, in that order; junction bases with no gene match: 14.

This sequence joins TRBV5-3 and TRBJ2-7, with 7 bases identical to TRBD1. TRBV5-3 carries the ORF label, with uncertain function. Trimming took 4 bases from V and 1 from J; bases not matched to a gene: 8. The length of the CDR3 is 15 residues. The CDR3 reads CARSKGQTYSYEQYF. Here the CDR3 DNA reads TGTGCCAGAAGCAAGGGACAGACCTATTCCTACGAGCAGTACTTC.